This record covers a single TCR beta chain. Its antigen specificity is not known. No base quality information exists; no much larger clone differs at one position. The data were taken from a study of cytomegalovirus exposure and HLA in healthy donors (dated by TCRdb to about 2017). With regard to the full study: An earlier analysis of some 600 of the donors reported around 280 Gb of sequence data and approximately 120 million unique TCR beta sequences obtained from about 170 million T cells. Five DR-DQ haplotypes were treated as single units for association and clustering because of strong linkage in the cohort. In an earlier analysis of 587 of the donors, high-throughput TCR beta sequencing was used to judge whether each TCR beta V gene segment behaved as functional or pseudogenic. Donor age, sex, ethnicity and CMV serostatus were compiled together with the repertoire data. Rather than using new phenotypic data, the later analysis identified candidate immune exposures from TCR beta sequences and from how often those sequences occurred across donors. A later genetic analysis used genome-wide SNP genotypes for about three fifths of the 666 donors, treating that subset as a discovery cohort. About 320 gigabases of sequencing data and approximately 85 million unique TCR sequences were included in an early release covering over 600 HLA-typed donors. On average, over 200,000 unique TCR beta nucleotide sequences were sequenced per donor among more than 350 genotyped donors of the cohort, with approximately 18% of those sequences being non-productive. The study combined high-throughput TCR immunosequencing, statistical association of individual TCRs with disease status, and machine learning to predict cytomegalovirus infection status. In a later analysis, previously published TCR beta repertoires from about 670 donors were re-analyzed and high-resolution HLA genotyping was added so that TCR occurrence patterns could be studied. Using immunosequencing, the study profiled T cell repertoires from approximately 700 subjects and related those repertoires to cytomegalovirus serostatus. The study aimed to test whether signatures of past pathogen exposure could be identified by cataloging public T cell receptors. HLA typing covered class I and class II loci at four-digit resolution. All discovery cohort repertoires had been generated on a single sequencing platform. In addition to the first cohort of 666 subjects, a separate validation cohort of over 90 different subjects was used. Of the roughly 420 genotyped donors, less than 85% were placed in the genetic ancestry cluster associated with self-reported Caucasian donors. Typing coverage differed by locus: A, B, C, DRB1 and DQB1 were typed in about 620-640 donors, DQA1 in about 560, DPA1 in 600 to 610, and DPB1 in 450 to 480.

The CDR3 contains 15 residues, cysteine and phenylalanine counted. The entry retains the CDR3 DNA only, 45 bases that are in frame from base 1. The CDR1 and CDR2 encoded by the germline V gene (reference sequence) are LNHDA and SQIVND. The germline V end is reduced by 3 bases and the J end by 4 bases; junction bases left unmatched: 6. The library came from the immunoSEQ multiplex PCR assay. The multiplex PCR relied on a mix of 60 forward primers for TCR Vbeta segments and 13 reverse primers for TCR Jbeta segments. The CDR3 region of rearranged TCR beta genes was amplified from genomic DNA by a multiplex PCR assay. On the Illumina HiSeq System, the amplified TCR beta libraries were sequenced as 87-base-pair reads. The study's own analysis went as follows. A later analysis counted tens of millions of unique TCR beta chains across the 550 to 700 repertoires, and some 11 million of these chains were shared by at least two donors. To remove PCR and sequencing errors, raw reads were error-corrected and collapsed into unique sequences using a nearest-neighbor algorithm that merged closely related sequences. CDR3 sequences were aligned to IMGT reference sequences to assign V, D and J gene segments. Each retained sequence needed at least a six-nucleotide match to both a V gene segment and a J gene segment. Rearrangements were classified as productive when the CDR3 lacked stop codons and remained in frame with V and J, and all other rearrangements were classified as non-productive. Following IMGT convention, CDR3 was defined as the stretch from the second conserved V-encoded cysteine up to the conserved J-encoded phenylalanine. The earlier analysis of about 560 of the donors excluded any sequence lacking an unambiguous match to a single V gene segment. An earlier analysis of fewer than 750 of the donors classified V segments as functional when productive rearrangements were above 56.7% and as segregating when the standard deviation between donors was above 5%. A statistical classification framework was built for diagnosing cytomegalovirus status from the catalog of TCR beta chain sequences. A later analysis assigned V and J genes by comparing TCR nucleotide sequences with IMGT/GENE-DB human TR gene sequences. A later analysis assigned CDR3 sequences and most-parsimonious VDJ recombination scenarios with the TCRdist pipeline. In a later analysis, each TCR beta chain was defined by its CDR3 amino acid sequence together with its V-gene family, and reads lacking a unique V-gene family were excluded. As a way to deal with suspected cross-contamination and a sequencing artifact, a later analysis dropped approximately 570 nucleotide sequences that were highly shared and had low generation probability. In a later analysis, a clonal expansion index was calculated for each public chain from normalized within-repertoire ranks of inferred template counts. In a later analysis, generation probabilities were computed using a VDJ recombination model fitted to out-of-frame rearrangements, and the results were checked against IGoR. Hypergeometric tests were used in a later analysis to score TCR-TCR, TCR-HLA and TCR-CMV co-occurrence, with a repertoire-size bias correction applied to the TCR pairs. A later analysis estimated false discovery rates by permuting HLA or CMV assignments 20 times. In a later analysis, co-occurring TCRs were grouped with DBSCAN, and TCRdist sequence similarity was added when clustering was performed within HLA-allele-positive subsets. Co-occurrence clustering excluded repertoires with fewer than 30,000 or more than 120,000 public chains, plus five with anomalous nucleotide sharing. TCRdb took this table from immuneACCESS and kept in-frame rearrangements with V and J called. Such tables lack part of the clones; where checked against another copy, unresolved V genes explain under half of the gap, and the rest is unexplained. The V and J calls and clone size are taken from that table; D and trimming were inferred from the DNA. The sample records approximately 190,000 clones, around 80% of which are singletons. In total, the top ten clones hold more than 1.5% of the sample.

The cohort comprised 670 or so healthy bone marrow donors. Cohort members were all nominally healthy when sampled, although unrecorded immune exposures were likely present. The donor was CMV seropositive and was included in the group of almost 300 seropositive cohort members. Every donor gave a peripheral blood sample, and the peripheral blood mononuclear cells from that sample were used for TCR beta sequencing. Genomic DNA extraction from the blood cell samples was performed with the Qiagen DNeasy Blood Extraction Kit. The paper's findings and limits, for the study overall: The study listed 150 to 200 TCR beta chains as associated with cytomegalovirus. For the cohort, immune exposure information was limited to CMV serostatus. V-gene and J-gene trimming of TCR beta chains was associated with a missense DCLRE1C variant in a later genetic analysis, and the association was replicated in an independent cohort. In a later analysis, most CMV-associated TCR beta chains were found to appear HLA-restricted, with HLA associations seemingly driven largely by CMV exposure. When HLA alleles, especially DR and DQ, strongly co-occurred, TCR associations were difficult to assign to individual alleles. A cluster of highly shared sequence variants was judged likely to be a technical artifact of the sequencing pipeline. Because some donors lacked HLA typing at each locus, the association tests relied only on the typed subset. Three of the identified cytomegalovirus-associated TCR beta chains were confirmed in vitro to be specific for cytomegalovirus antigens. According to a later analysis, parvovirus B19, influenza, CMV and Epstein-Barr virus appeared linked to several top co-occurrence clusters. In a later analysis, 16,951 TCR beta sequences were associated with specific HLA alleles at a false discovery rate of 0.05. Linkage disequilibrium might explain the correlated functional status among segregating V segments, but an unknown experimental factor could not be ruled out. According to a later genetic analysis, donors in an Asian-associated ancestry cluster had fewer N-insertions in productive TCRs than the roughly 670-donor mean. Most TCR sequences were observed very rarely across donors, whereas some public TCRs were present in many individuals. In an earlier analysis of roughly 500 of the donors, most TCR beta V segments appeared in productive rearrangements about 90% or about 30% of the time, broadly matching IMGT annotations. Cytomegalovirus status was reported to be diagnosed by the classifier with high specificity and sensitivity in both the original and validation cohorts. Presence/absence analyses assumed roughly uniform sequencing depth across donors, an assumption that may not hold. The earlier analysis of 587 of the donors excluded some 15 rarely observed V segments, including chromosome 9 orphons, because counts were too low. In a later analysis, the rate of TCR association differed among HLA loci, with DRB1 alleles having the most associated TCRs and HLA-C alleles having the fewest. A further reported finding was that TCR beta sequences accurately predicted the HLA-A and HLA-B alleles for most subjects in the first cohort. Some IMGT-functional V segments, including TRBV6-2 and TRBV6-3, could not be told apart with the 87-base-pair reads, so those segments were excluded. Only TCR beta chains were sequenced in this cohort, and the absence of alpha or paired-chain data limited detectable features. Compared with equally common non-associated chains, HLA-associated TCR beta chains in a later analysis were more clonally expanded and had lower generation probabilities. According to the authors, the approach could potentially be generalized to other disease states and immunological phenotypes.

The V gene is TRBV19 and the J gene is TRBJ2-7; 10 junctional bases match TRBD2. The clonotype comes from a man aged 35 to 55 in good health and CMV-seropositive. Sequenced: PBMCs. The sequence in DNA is TGTGCCAGTAGTATCGGCCTAGCGGGAGCGTACGAGCAGTACTTC. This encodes CASSIGLAGAYEQYF.